This T cell receptor (beta chain) was identified during a study of vaccination effects on CD4 cells after COVID-19 (dated by TCRdb to 2022 to 2024). With regard to the full study: In the ViraFEST assay, PBMC were stimulated with viral peptide pools, and TCR sequencing was then used to find antigen-specific CD4+ T cell clonotypes based on their expansion. A total of 10 COVID-19 convalescent patients and a handful of SARS-CoV-2-naive healthy vaccine recipients were included in the full study. The study compared SARS-CoV-2 spike-specific CD4+ TCR repertoires before and after mRNA vaccination in COVID-19 convalescent patients and infection-naive vaccine recipients. Two doses of either the BNT162b2 or the mRNA-1273 mRNA SARS-CoV-2 vaccine were administered to participants. In the study, cultures from other donors were sequenced using the Oncomine TCR Beta short-read assay on an Illumina iSeq 100. Roughly 1.9 million PBMC per well were cultured with around 10 ug/ml peptides in IMDM containing roughly 5% human AB serum, about 9 IU/ml IL-2 and gentamicin.

After less than eleven days of culture, CD4+ T cells were isolated with the EasySep CD4+ T cell isolation kit. Negative nucleocapsid antibody results before and after vaccination confirmed that the healthy vaccine recipients had no prior SARS-CoV-2 infection. Half of the culture medium was replaced with fresh IL-2-containing medium on days 3 and 7. Each peptide stimulation condition was cultured in triplicate wells unless otherwise noted. Using Ficoll-Paque Plus gradient centrifugation, PBMC were separated from whole blood and then either used fresh or cryopreserved at -140C. Genomic DNA was extracted from cultured CD4+ T cells with the QIAamp micro DNA kit. Worth noting for this clone: Its recognized antigen is unknown. Per-nucleotide qualities are absent, and no much larger clonotype sits a single base away.

The CDR3 covers 14 residues, taking in both the cysteine and the phenylalanine. This entry keeps only the CDR3 DNA: 42 bases, framed from base 1. Reading the germline V gene gives CDR1 SQVTM and CDR2 ANQGSEA. At the junction V is shortened by 3 bases and J by 4 bases, with 15 bases in between. The receptor library was made with the immunoSEQ multiplex PCR assay. TCR beta CDR3 sequencing was performed on DNA from the cultured, isolated CD4+ T cells. As for how the authors treated the data: Non-productive TCR sequences were discarded, and reads were trimmed to the CDR3 region, with only CDR3s of 7 or more amino acids retained. The MANAFEST web app was used to pick out antigen-specific clonotypes by comparing their expansion in peptide wells with that in reference cultures. Positive clones required FDR<0.05 expansion versus reference and all other wells, odds ratio above 5, and frequency above 0.1% in two replicate wells. A clonotype was defined as cross-reactive if the clonotype was significantly expanded both in SARS-CoV-2 spike wells and in at least one common cold coronavirus spike condition. CDR3 similarity was assessed by Levenshtein distance using the stringdist R package, and unrooted trees were constructed with ape in R 3.6.1. TCRdb took this table from immuneACCESS and kept in-frame rearrangements with V and J called. Such tables lack part of the clones; where checked against another copy, unresolved V genes explain under half of the gap, and the rest is unexplained. D and trimming were read from the DNA, whereas the V and J calls and clone size are those reported in that table. The sample table shows under 60,000 clones, and more than 65% are seen once. Approximately 5% of the sample is in the top ten clones.

Broader findings and caveats from the paper: Limitations of the study were the small number of convalescent patients and the absence of early post-infection timepoints. Among healthy vaccine recipients, nearly all vaccine-induced clones were SARS-CoV-2 mono-reactive, and only 1 of 255 was cross-reactive with common cold coronaviruses. Marked clonal contraction was observed in both infection-induced and vaccine-induced clones at late post-vaccination timepoints, consistent with waning T cell responses.

This sequence originates from a human donor who received a COVID-19 vaccine. The chain is made from TRBV29-1 and TRBJ1-2; a tentative D call is TRBD1 (5 bases match). Specimen: CD4+ T cells from PBMCs cultured without peptide, collected before COVID-19 vaccination. Read as DNA, the sequence is TGCAGCGTTGACGAAACCGGGACGGGCTATGGCTACACCTTC. It specifies CSVDETGTGYGYTF.